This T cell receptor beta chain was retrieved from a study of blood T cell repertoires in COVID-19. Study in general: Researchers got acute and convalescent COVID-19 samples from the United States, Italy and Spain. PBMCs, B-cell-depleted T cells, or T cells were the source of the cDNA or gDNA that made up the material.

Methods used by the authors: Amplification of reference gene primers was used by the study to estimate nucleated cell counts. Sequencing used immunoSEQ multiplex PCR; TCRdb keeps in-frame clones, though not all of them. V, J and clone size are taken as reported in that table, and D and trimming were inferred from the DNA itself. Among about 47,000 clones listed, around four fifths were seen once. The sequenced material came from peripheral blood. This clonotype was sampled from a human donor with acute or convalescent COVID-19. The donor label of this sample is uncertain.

The CDR3 is CASSQSQTRGPNEQYF. For the CDR3, the DNA is TGCGCCAGCAGCCAATCGCAGACTAGAGGGCCCAACGAGCAGTACTTC. The gene calls are TRBV4-1 and TRBJ2-7, with D perhaps matching TRBD2 (6 bases). The length of the CDR3 is 16 residues. Germline lookup yields CDR1 MGHRA and CDR2 YSYEKL. V was cut by 2 bases and J by 5 bases, with 19 bases left in between.